The entry below gives a single T cell receptor beta chain sequence along with its context. No cognate antigen has been identified for it. Base qualities are not at hand, and no much larger clone is one base apart. CDR1 and CDR2 (SGDLS, YYNGEE) derive from the germline V gene. The V end loses 3 bases and the J end loses 2 bases, and a stretch of 16 bases separates them. Inclusive of the bounding cysteine and phenylalanine, the CDR3 is 16 residues long. The only DNA kept is the CDR3, 48 bases in frame from the first base. Participants in the prospective study were enrolled through a virtual design, were aged about 18 to 90 years, and lived in approximately 25 United States geographic areas. In the prospective study, cohorts were assigned on the basis of participant-reported clinical history obtained from a screening survey and a study questionnaire. Mobile phlebotomists in the prospective study collected whole blood, serum and a nasopharyngeal or oropharyngeal swab from every participant. Prospective study participants could optionally give additional blood draws and questionnaires over a roughly two-month period. Blood samples from the prospective study were shipped frozen or at room temperature prior to DNA extraction.

TCRbeta CDR3 regions were amplified from genomic DNA using the immunoSEQ Assay, a bias-controlled multiplex PCR. Concerning the study's data processing: Within the assay, amplification of reference gene primers was used to estimate how many nucleated cells each sample contained. Sequence reads were collapsed and filtered to measure the absolute abundance of every unique TCRbeta CDR3 rearrangement. For each sample, productive Simpson clonality was calculated as the square root of Simpson's diversity index across productive rearrangements. TCRdb re-hosts the immuneACCESS table, in-frame sequences only. Its copies lack some clones; in the studies checked, an unresolved V gene accounts for under half of them, and the cause for the rest is not known. V, J and clone size reflect that table, while D and trimming were determined from the DNA. For this sample there are 300,000 to 500,000 clones; more than 75% appear just once. Together, the top ten hold more than 0.9% of the sample.

The sample is drawn from a study of blood T cell repertoires in COVID-19 (TCRdb year 2020). Describing the broader study: Samples covering the acute and convalescent phases of COVID-19 were provided by collaborators in the United States, Italy and Spain. A de-identified subject ID, COVID-19 status, age in years and sex were almost always included in the sample metadata. Deeply sampled blood TCRbeta repertoires from subjects exposed to, actively infected with, or recovered from COVID-19 were included in the dataset. HLA class I and class II types, where available, came from metadata supplied by the sample provider rather than from assay-based typing. The repertoires were made available in a free public database intended to serve as a resource for research on the immune response to SARS-CoV-2. The samples were drawn from two sources: the first 160 participants of the ongoing ImmuneRACE study, and 950 to 1,500 subjects contributed by 6 global collaborators. The prospective study material was composed of cDNA or gDNA derived from T cells, B-cell-depleted T cells, or PBMCs.

Overall study outcomes, separate from this receptor: The quantity of clinical and demographic metadata differed by source and by participant and was supplied without curation.

The sequenced sample was PBMCs or T cells enriched from blood (not recorded which). Recombination connected TRBV9 to TRBJ2-3; the D gene is perhaps TRBD1, on 6 matching bases. The origin of this receptor is a woman in her 30s with acute COVID-19. The DNA sequence is as follows: TGTGCCAGCAGCGCCCTTGCACAGGGCACCACAGATACGCAGTATTTT. The encoded protein is CASSALAQGTTDTQYF.